This entry lists 19 T cell receptor beta chains sequenced from one sample in a study of blood T cell repertoires in COVID-19. Here immunoSEQ multiplex PCR was the method, and the copy in TCRdb shows in-frame clones only, minus some. The data show some 120,000 clones, approximately 90% seen once. Sequencing was carried out using peripheral blood. All receptors derive from a man aged 50-60 years with acute or convalescent COVID-19.

The chain combines TRBV2 with TRBJ2-7; weak D call: TRBD2 (5 bases). V lost 4 bases and J lost 3, with 10 bases in between. Germline CDR1 SNHLY, CDR2 FYNNEI. The CDR3 has 13 amino acids. CDR3 residues: CASSAKAGYEQYF. The CDR3 coding sequence is TGTGCCAGCAGTGCTAAGGCGGGCTACGAGCAGTACTTC.

The chain uses TRBV5-5 and TRBJ2-3; 13 bases line up with TRBD2. The CDR3 sequence is 16 residues long. In germline, CDR1 is SGHKS, CDR2 YYEKEE (reference sequence). The V and J ends lost 4 bases and 13 bases, in that order; junction bases with no gene match: 15. The CDR3 bases are TGTGCCAGCAGCCCAGGGACTAGCGGGGCCCTTTTTTCAAAGTATTTT. It specifies CASSPGTSGALFSKYF. The full variable domain, completed using reference TRBV5-5 and TRBJ2-3, is DAGVTQSPTHLIKTRGQQVTLRCSPISGHKSVSWYQQVLGQGPQFIFQYYEKEERGRGNFPDRFSARQFPNYSSELNVNALLLGDSALYLCASSPGTSGALFSKYFGPGTRLTVL.

This clone was counted only a few times. V and J are TRBV9 and TRBJ1-1; D is uncertain. Germline CDR1 reads SGDLS; CDR2 reads YYNGEE. The CDR3 runs 15 residues. V was trimmed by 2 bases and J by 4 bases, leaving 15 bases between them. Here the CDR3 reads CASSVRPGVGTEAFF. In nucleotides, the CDR3 is TGTGCCAGCAGCGTTCGACCGGGAGTGGGCACTGAAGCTTTCTTT.

This rearrangement joins TRBV11-2 to TRBJ2-1; unclear D gene. Deletions cut 0 bases from V and 0 bases from J, with 15 bases between. The CDR3 contains 18 residues. The V gene's germline CDR1 is SGHAT and CDR2 FQNNGV. The CDR3 coding sequence is TGTGCCAGCAGCTTAGAGGTCTCTGGAGTCGGCTCCTACAATGAGCAGTTCTTC. Encoded protein: CASSLEVSGVGSYNEQFF.

The chain combines TRBV4-1 with TRBJ2-1; no clear D gene. The CDR3 is made up of 13 amino acids. Trimming pared 6 bases from V and 5 bases from J, leaving 11 bases between. Germline values: CDR1 MGHRA, CDR2 YSYEKL. The CDR3 DNA reads TGCGCCAGCAGGCTTGGCCCCAACAATGAGCAGTTCTTC. Protein: CASRLGPNNEQFF.

V gene TRBV4-3 combines with J gene TRBJ2-2, with TRBD2 identical over 7 bases. From germline, CDR1 is LGHNA and CDR2 YSLEER. This CDR3 region has 16 residues. V lost 1 base to trimming and J lost 4 bases; unmatched junction nucleotides: 6. This CDR3 is CASSQALASGTGELFF. The CDR3 coding sequence is TGCGCCAGCAGCCAAGCGTTGGCTAGCGGCACCGGGGAGCTGTTTTTT.

The rearrangement uses TRBV7-6 and TRBJ2-1, with TRBD2 matching over 7 bases. CDR1 is SGHVS and CDR2 is FNYEAQ in the germline V gene. The J segment lost 1 base and the V segment lost 5 bases, leaving 14 bases of the junction unmatched. This CDR3 has 18 residues. CDR3 protein: CASSPNGGGSGSYNEQFF. As DNA, the CDR3 is TGTGCCAGCAGCCCTAATGGGGGAGGGTCCGGTTCCTACAATGAGCAGTTCTTC.

CDR3 protein: CASSYASVPDGDTQYF. As DNA, the CDR3 is TGTGCCAGCAGTTACGCTAGCGTTCCCGACGGTGATACGCAGTATTTT. The chain combines TRBV6-5 with TRBJ2-3; tentative D call: TRBD2 (6 bases). V was pared by 2 bases and J by 6 bases, with 18 bases between. Per germline, CDR1 MNHEY and CDR2 SVGAGI. The CDR3 consists of 16 residues.

The rearrangement links TRBV6-5 to TRBJ1-1; tentative D call: TRBD1 (5 bases). Trimming stripped 6 bases from V and 6 bases from J, with 14 bases between. Germline loops: CDR1 MNHEY, CDR2 SVGAGI. The CDR3 consists of 13 residues. The CDR3 sequence: CASRPSAGPEAFF. The CDR3, as DNA: TGTGCCAGCAGACCCTCGGCGGGACCTGAAGCTTTCTTT.

This clone was found a few times. V is TRBV12-5 and J is TRBJ2-2; 9 nucleotides agree with TRBD1. Germline loops: CDR1 LGHNT, CDR2 FRNRAP. The CDR3 contains 15 residues. Trimming took 2 bases from V and 6 from J; bases not matched to a gene: 4. The DNA for the CDR3 is TGTGCTAGTGGTTTGATCCGACAGGGGGCCGGGGAGCTGTTTTTT. Amino acids: CASGLIRQGAGELFF.

The chain employs TRBV9 and TRBJ1-6; D is ambiguous. This CDR3 has 15 amino acids. V was clipped by 2 bases and J by 7 bases, with 13 bases between them. In germline, CDR1 is SGDLS, CDR2 YYNGEE. CDR3 in DNA: TGTGCCAGCAGCGTTTCGGAAGGAGAAAATTCACCCCTCCACTTT. Residues: CASSVSEGENSPLHF.

The chain combines TRBV10-3 with TRBJ1-5; no clear D. V was cut by 11 bases and J by 0 bases, with 17 bases left in between. The CDR3 loop spans 15 amino acids. Germline V gene sequence: CDR1 ENHRY, CDR2 SYGVKD. CDR3 bases: TGTGCCTCCCGGGTAGACGTATATAGCAATCAGCCCCAGCATTTT. Amino acids: CASRVDVYSNQPQHF.

J is TRBJ2-7 and V is TRBV2; possible D gene TRBD1, 5 bases. Trimming stripped 6 bases from V and 0 bases from J, with 12 bases between. The CDR3 has 14 residues. The V gene's germline CDR1 is SNHLY and CDR2 FYNNEI. The CDR3 reads CASSMMGPSYEQYF. The CDR3 DNA reads as TGTGCCAGCAGCATGATGGGGCCCTCCTACGAGCAGTACTTC. The variable domain in full, with the rest retrieved from reference TRBV2 and TRBJ2-7, is EPEVTQTPSHQVTQMGQEVILRCVPISNHLYFYWYRQILGQKVEFLVSFYNNEISEKSEIFDDQFSVERPDGSNFTLKIRSTKLEDSAMYFCASSMMGPSYEQYFGPGTRLTVT.

The chain recombines TRBV6-4 with TRBJ2-2; perhaps TRBD1 as D (5 bases). This CDR3 spans 13 amino acids. Trimming took 6 bases from V and 4 from J, leaving 9 bases between them. CDR1 and CDR2 (germline): MRHNA, SNTAGT. The CDR3 spells CASSLRGTGELFF. DNA for the CDR3: TGTGCCAGCAGCCTAAGGGGCACCGGGGAGCTGTTTTTT.

This chain uses TRBV5-1 with TRBJ2-6; the D is unclear. The length of the CDR3 is 16 residues. V was pared by 0 bases and J by 0 bases, with 7 bases between. Germline CDR1 SGHRS, CDR2 YFSETQ. CDR3: CASSLGSPSGANVLTF. CDR3 bases: TGCGCCAGCAGCTTGGGGAGCCCCTCTGGGGCCAACGTCCTGACTTTC.

The chain links TRBV27 to TRBJ1-1, with D possibly matching TRBD1 (6 bases). V was cut by 6 bases and J by 1 base, with 15 bases left in between. The CDR3 has 15 amino acids. The germline CDR1 and CDR2 sequences are MNHEY and SMNVEV (reference sequence). CDR3 residues: CASRNQGGGNTEAFF. In DNA, the CDR3 is TGTGCCAGCAGAAACCAGGGAGGGGGGAACACTGAAGCTTTCTTT.

This chain connects TRBV4-1 to TRBJ2-7; TRBD1 aligns across 11 bases. V shed 1 base, J shed 6 bases, and the junction held 11 bases outside the gene matches. This CDR3 spans 17 amino acids. Germline V CDR1 and CDR2: MGHRA, YSYEKL. Written as DNA, the CDR3 is TGCGCCAGCAGCCAAGGACTTGGACAGGGGGCGGAGGGCGAGCAGTACTTC. This encodes CASSQGLGQGAEGEQYF.

This chain links TRBV2 with TRBJ2-1; perhaps TRBD2 as D (6 bases). Per germline, CDR1 SNHLY and CDR2 FYNNEI. With 7 bases removed from V and 7 bases from J, the gap between germline ends came to 11 bases. CDR3 size: 12 residues. In nucleotides, the CDR3 is TGTGCCAGCATTGGAGGGTGGAATGAGCAGTTCTTC. Translated, it gives CASIGGWNEQFF.

V gene TRBV7-2 combines with J gene TRBJ2-3, with TRBD2 matching 7 bases. The germline V gene encodes CDR1 SGHTA and CDR2 FQGNSA. The CDR3 sequence is 14 residues long. V shed 5 bases and J 4 bases; nucleotides not matched to a gene: 6. CDR3 region: CASSPGGGSDTQYF. As DNA, the CDR3 is TGTGCCAGCAGCCCTGGGGGGGGATCAGATACGCAGTATTTT.